Below are 7 T cell receptor beta chains sequenced from a single sample in a study of T cell repertoires in cytomegalovirus infection. For these receptors, no antigen is known. TCRdb itself ran the reads through MiXCR, one entry per CDR3 protein. Here the sample spans hundreds of thousands of distinct CDR3 sequences, around 35% being singletons. Sample: cultured PBMCs, taken from culture after CMV antigen stimulation. The receptors originated from a human donor in good health (CMV status not recorded). Some clones in this sample may be carry-over from other donors' samples.

The rearrangement links TRBV6-5 to TRBJ1-5; a possible D gene is TRBD1 (5 bases). The V end was cut by 8 bases, the J end by 2 bases, with 13 bases between. Germline lookup yields CDR1 MNHEY and CDR2 SVGAGI. CDR3 size: 14 residues. CDR3 nucleotides: TGTGCCAGCGTTGAGGGGATAGGCAATCAGCCCCAGCATTTT. This gives the protein CASVEGIGNQPQHF.

The J gene is TRBJ2-5, the V gene TRBV10-3; TRBD2 might be the D (5 bases). V dropped 6 bases and J dropped 5 bases, with 13 bases sitting between them. The germline CDR1 and CDR2 sequences are ENHRY and SYGVKD. The CDR3 has 13 amino acids. Here the CDR3 DNA reads TGTGCCATCAGGAATGGAGGTGGGGAGACCCAGTACTTC. Protein sequence: CAIRNGGGETQYF.

The chain couples TRBV7-9 to TRBJ2-7, with D possibly being TRBD1 or TRBD2 (5 bases each). Trimming took off 5 bases at V and 0 bases at J, with 14 bases between the two ends. This CDR3 comprises 15 residues. The germline V gene has CDR1 SEHNR and CDR2 FQNEAQ (reference sequence). The DNA of the CDR3 is TGTGCCAGCAGCCCAGTTGGGACCCCCTCCTACGAGCAGTACTTC. This codes for CASSPVGTPSYEQYF.

There are a few counts of this clonotype. The chain has TRBV11-2 and TRBJ2-7, with D perhaps assigned TRBD1 or TRBD2 (5 bases each). Deletions cut 4 bases from V and 2 bases from J, with 15 bases between. Per germline, CDR1 SGHAT and CDR2 FQNNGV. CDR3 length: 15 residues. CDR3 region: CASSSNRDRAYEQYF. The CDR3 region has the DNA TGTGCCAGCAGCTCGAACCGGGACCGAGCCTACGAGCAGTACTTC.

The rearrangement joins TRBV6-1 to TRBJ1-5; weak D call: TRBD1 (6 bases). The V and J ends lost 6 bases and 7 bases respectively, with 10 bases between them. CDR1 MNHNS and CDR2 SASEGT come from the germline V gene. The CDR3 covers 12 residues. The CDR3 protein is CASSDRRQPQHF. The CDR3 DNA reads TGTGCCAGCAGCGACAGGCGACAGCCCCAGCATTTT.

This clonotype was recorded many times. This chain joins TRBV7-2 and TRBJ2-3, with 7 bases aligning to TRBD2. The CDR3 runs 13 residues. CDR1 and CDR2 (germline): SGHTA, FQGNSA. The junction had 1 base not matched to a gene; V was cut back by 1 base and J by 6 bases. The CDR3 bases are TGTGCCAGCAGCTTAGTACTAGCGGATACGCAGTATTTT. This encodes CASSLVLADTQYF.

This clonotype was seen more than once but under ten times. The chain employs TRBV7-2 and TRBJ2-5; 8 positions match TRBD2. The J segment lost 3 bases and the V segment lost 4 bases, leaving 16 bases of the junction unmatched. Germline V gives CDR1 SGHTA, CDR2 FQGNSA. There are 18 residues in the CDR3. In DNA form, the CDR3 reads TGTGCCAGCAGCTCCCGGAGGGGAGTCGGGGGGGCGGAAGAGACCCAGTACTTC. This codes for CASSSRRGVGGAEETQYF.